This passage covers 27 T cell receptor beta chains from one sample sequenced in a study of blood T cell repertoires in COVID-19. Using immunoSEQ multiplex PCR, the repertoire was profiled, and TCRdb retains in-frame clones only, with some absent. The table has about 160,000 clones, more than 75% seen once. Material: peripheral blood. The origin of the receptors is a man aged 18 to 29 with acute or convalescent COVID-19.

The rearrangement joins TRBV27 to TRBJ1-1; no definite D call. Trimming took off 8 bases at V and 0 bases at J, with 13 bases between the two ends. The V gene's germline CDR1 is MNHEY and CDR2 SMNVEV (reference sequence). The CDR3 length is 14 residues. As DNA, the CDR3 is TGTGCCAGCTGTCCCGGACTCCTGAACACTGAAGCTTTCTTT. Residues: CASCPGLLNTEAFF.

The chain combines TRBV19 with TRBJ1-3, with D possibly being TRBD1 (6 bases). The germline V gene has CDR1 LNHDA and CDR2 SQIVND (reference sequence). This CDR3 comprises 14 residues. Trimming stripped 6 bases from V and 1 base from J, with 10 bases between. CDR3 nucleotides: TGTGCCAGTAGCACAGGGCCTTCTGGAAACACCATATATTTT. The encoded protein is CASSTGPSGNTIYF.

This chain's CDR3 is CASSRQGKIPATNEKLFF. As DNA, the CDR3 is TGCGCCAGCAGTCGTCAGGGAAAGATACCTGCAACTAATGAAAAACTGTTTTTT. The chain recombines TRBV23-1 with TRBJ1-4; D is possibly TRBD1 (5 bases). TRBV23-1 is identified as an open reading frame with a role that is uncertain. The CDR3 consists of 18 residues. The germline V and J ends were trimmed by 4 bases and 0 bases, with 18 bases remaining between them.

The CDR3 here is CASRPPGTYGYTF. The CDR3 DNA follows: TGTGCCAGCAGGCCGCCGGGAACCTATGGCTACACCTTC. V and J are TRBV6-5 and TRBJ1-2; no clear D gene. Trimming shortened V by 6 bases and J by 4 bases, and 12 bases separated the two germline ends. The CDR3 spans 13 residues. Germline CDR1 reads MNHEY; CDR2 reads SVGAGI.

The chain carries TRBV19 and TRBJ1-5; D is possibly TRBD1 (6 bases). Germline CDR1 and CDR2: LNHDA and SQIVND (reference sequence). The length of the CDR3 is 15 residues. Trimming cost V 9 bases and J 1 base, with 16 bases left between them. The CDR3 region is CASRWTDRSNQPQHF. The CDR3 nucleotides read TGTGCCAGCCGTTGGACAGACCGAAGCAATCAGCCCCAGCATTTT.

The J gene is TRBJ2-3, the V gene TRBV5-1, with TRBD2 identical over 8 bases. The CDR3 consists of 17 residues. Germline trimming cut 4 bases from V and 2 bases from J; bases unmatched to any gene: 12. The V gene's germline CDR1 is SGHRS and CDR2 YFSETQ. CDR3 sequence: CASSPGVLAGNTDTQYF. The CDR3 coding sequence is TGCGCCAGCAGCCCAGGCGTTCTAGCGGGTAACACAGATACGCAGTATTTT.

The chain couples TRBV27 to TRBJ1-1; D not resolved. The germline V and J ends were trimmed by 4 bases and 0 bases, with 12 bases remaining between them. This CDR3 comprises 15 residues. The V gene's germline CDR1 is MNHEY and CDR2 SMNVEV (reference sequence). Here the CDR3 DNA reads TGTGCCAGCAGTTCCCTTGACTTCATGAACACTGAAGCTTTCTTT. Protein: CASSSLDFMNTEAFF.

In its sample, this clone was seen a few times. The chain employs TRBV6-5 and TRBJ1-2, with a tentative D call TRBD1 (5 bases). The CDR3 runs to 14 residues. CDR1 MNHEY and CDR2 SVGAGI come from the germline V gene. V lost 6 bases and J 3 bases, leaving 14 bases between the germline ends. DNA for the CDR3: TGTGCCAGCAGCTCCAGGGAAAGTTACTATGGCTACACCTTC. This encodes CASSSRESYYGYTF.

V usage is TRBV10-3 and J usage is TRBJ2-3, with 7 bases aligning to TRBD2. CDR3 length equals 15 residues. Germline assignment: CDR1 ENHRY and CDR2 SYGVKD. V shed 2 bases, J shed 5 bases, and the junction held 7 bases outside the gene matches. CDR3 region: CAISEGRGTLDTQYF. The CDR3 nucleotides are TGTGCCATCAGTGAGGGGCGGGGGACGTTAGATACGCAGTATTTT.

This clone was seen once. The chain employs TRBV6-5 and TRBJ2-1; 13 bases fit TRBD2. The length of the CDR3 is 15 residues. The ends lost 6 bases at V and 6 bases at J; junction bases unmatched: 5. Germline V gives CDR1 MNHEY, CDR2 SVGAGI. This chain's CDR3 is CASRGLAGIPNEQFF. CDR3 nucleotides: TGTGCCAGCAGGGGACTAGCGGGAATTCCCAATGAGCAGTTCTTC.

V and J are TRBV5-8 and TRBJ1-2; D is uncertain. V dropped 4 bases and J dropped 2 bases, with 6 bases sitting between them. Germline CDR1 and CDR2: SGHTS and YDEGEE. CDR3 length equals 12 residues. CDR3 nucleotides: TGTGCCAGCAGCCTGCTAAACTATGGCTACACCTTC. It translates to CASSLLNYGYTF.

The genes are TRBV5-1 and TRBJ1-4; tentative D call: TRBD1 (5 bases). This CDR3 region has 15 residues. The V end lost 7 bases, the J end lost 3 bases, and 16 bases lay between the germline ends. Germline V CDR1 and CDR2: SGHRS, YFSETQ. This CDR3 is CASALRPGSNEKLFF. DNA of the CDR3: TGCGCCAGCGCACTTCGCCCAGGGTCTAATGAAAAACTGTTTTTT.

This chain uses TRBV9 with TRBJ2-2, with TRBD2 matching over 11 bases. There are 16 residues in the CDR3. Germline CDR1 reads SGDLS; CDR2 reads YYNGEE. V dropped 0 bases and J dropped 7; count of bases not matched to a gene: 5. CDR3 protein: CASSVVSGRADGELFF. CDR3 coding DNA: TGTGCCAGCAGCGTAGTTAGCGGGAGGGCCGACGGGGAGCTGTTTTTT. The full variable domain, in which reference TRBV9 and TRBJ2-2 provide the parts outside the CDR3, is DSGVTQTPKHLITATGQRVTLRCSPRSGDLSVYWYQQSLDQGLQFLIQYYNGEERAKGNILERFSAQQFPDLHSELNLSSLELGDSALYFCASSVVSGRADGELFFGEGSRLTVL.

In its sample, this clone was seen a few times. The genes are TRBV4-1 and TRBJ1-5; D is ambiguous. The ends were cut back, 4 bases at V and 0 bases at J, with 4 bases in the middle. The V gene's germline CDR1 is MGHRA and CDR2 YSYEKL. The CDR3 extends over 13 amino acids. CDR3 sequence: CASSLVSNQPQHF. The CDR3 DNA follows: TGCGCCAGCAGCCTCGTTAGCAATCAGCCCCAGCATTTT.

DNA of the CDR3: TGTGCCAGCAGCCCCGGACGGGGTTACCCTGAAGCTTTCTTT. It is translated as CASSPGRGYPEAFF. V and J are TRBV13 and TRBJ1-1, with D hard to call. The CDR3 sequence is 14 residues long. Trimming removed 5 bases at V and 6 bases at J, with 16 bases between. The germline CDR1 and CDR2 sequences are PRHDT and FYEKMQ (reference sequence).

V gene TRBV25-1 combines with J gene TRBJ2-5, with D perhaps matching TRBD1 (6 bases). Germline V gives CDR1 MGHDK, CDR2 SYGVNS. The CDR3 loop spans 15 amino acids. Trimming removed 2 bases from V and 4 bases from J, with 14 bases in between. CDR3 nucleotides: TGTGCCAGCAGTGAACCAGGGGCACTTTCAGAGACCCAGTACTTC. It encodes CASSEPGALSETQYF.

CDR3 coding DNA: TGTGCCAGTAGTATAGAGGGCCTGGACAGGGGTTCTTACGCTGAAGCTTTCTTT. This sequence encodes CASSIEGLDRGSYAEAFF. The rearrangement uses TRBV19 and TRBJ1-1; TRBD1 agrees at 9 bases. The V gene end was trimmed by 0 bases and the J gene end by 6 bases; junction bases not matched to a gene: 14. This CDR3 has 18 residues. Germline V gives CDR1 LNHDA, CDR2 SQIVND (reference sequence).

The V call is TRBV11-2, the J call TRBJ1-4; unclear D gene. Trimming shortened V by 6 bases and J by 8 bases, and 16 bases separated the two germline ends. CDR3 size: 14 residues. Looked up from germline, CDR1 is SGHAT and CDR2 is FQNNGV. The CDR3 nucleotides are TGTGCCAGCAGGGTCCAGGCGAACAGCGAAAAACTGTTTTTT. Its protein is CASRVQANSEKLFF. The complete variable domain, with remaining parts taken from reference TRBV11-2 and TRBJ1-4, reads EAGVAQSPRYKIIEKRQSVAFWCNPISGHATLYWYQQILGQGPKLLIQFQNNGVVDDSQLPKDRFSAERLKGVDSTLKIQPAKLEDSAVYLCASRVQANSEKLFFGSGTQLSVL.

The V and J genes are TRBV27 and TRBJ2-1; D remains unclear. CDR1 and CDR2 from the germline V gene are MNHEY and SMNVEV (reference sequence). Between the trimmed V and J ends, which lost 3 bases and 4 bases, there was a span of 7 bases. There are 13 residues in the CDR3. For the CDR3, the DNA is TGTGCCAGCAGTTTCAGAGGTTACAATGAGCAGTTCTTC. It yields the protein CASSFRGYNEQFF.

This rearrangement joins TRBV19 to TRBJ1-4; the D gene is possibly TRBD1 (5 bases). Germline V CDR1 and CDR2: LNHDA, SQIVND (reference sequence). V was pared by 4 bases and J by 4 bases, with 13 bases between. CDR3 length: 15 residues. The CDR3 nucleotides are TGTGCCAGTAGTAGTATAGGGGAAAATAATGAAAAACTGTTTTTT. Translation: CASSSIGENNEKLFF.

To note about this clone: The same CDR3 can be traced to other DNA sequences in this sample. The chain carries TRBV5-1 and TRBJ1-5, with D uncertain. The CDR3 is 14 residues long. Germline values: CDR1 SGHRS, CDR2 YFSETQ. Trimming stripped 5 bases from V and 4 bases from J, with 13 bases between. The CDR3 bases are TGCGCCAGCAGTCCCCGGGGAGGTAATCAGCCCCAGCATTTT. Its translation is CASSPRGGNQPQHF.

V and J are TRBV14 and TRBJ1-2, with 8 bases aligning to TRBD1. Trimming removed 0 bases from V and 8 bases from J; junction bases left unmatched: 5. The CDR3 covers 14 residues. Germline CDR1 and CDR2: SGHDN and FVKESK. As DNA, the CDR3 is TGTGCCAGCAGCCAAGATTACTCAGGGGGCGGCTACACCTTC. It encodes CASSQDYSGGGYTF.

The rearrangement links TRBV6-1 to TRBJ1-4, with 8 bases identical to TRBD1. This CDR3 spans 15 amino acids. Germline lookup yields CDR1 MNHNS and CDR2 SASEGT. V trimming: 2 bases; J trimming: 5 bases; junction bases outside the gene matches: 4. The CDR3, as DNA: TGTGCCAGCAGTGAAAAACAGGGGGTAAATGAAAAACTGTTTTTT. It specifies CASSEKQGVNEKLFF.

The chain links TRBV7-4 to TRBJ2-1, with 11 bases that match TRBD2. V was pared by 3 bases and J by 3 bases, with 4 bases of the junction left unmatched. The CDR3 is 16 amino acids. CDR1 is SGHVT and CDR2 is SQSDAQ in the germline V gene. The CDR3, as DNA: TGTGCCAGCAGCTTGAGGACTAGCGGGTGCTACAATGAGCAGTTCTTC. This sequence encodes CASSLRTSGCYNEQFF.

The V and J genes are TRBV9 and TRBJ1-2, with a weak D call TRBD1 (6 bases). CDR3 length: 13 amino acids. Germline-derived CDR1 and CDR2 are SGDLS and YYNGEE. V lost 0 bases, J lost 8 bases, and 11 bases lay in between. As DNA, the CDR3 is TGTGCCAGCAGCGTAGATGCAGGGGCCGGCTACACCTTC. Translating gives CASSVDAGAGYTF.

The chain has TRBV6-1 and TRBJ1-4; a weak D match, TRBD1 (5 bases). This CDR3 is built from 16 residues. Trimming removed 3 bases from V and 3 bases from J, with 14 bases in between. The germline V gene encodes CDR1 MNHNS and CDR2 SASEGT. This CDR3 is CASSEGRARANEKLFF. The CDR3 coding sequence is TGTGCCAGCAGTGAGGGCAGGGCCCGGGCTAATGAAAAACTGTTTTTT.

The J gene is TRBJ2-7, the V gene TRBV3-1 (or the pseudogene TRBV3-2), with TRBD1 identical over 8 bases. J lost 4 bases, V lost 0 bases, and 8 bases had no gene match. This CDR3 comprises 16 residues. Germline loops: CDR1 LGHDT, CDR2 YNNKEL (reference sequence). The CDR3, as DNA: TGTGCCAGCAGCCAAGATCAAAGGGGGACAGGTTACGAGCAGTACTTC. It is translated as CASSQDQRGTGYEQYF.